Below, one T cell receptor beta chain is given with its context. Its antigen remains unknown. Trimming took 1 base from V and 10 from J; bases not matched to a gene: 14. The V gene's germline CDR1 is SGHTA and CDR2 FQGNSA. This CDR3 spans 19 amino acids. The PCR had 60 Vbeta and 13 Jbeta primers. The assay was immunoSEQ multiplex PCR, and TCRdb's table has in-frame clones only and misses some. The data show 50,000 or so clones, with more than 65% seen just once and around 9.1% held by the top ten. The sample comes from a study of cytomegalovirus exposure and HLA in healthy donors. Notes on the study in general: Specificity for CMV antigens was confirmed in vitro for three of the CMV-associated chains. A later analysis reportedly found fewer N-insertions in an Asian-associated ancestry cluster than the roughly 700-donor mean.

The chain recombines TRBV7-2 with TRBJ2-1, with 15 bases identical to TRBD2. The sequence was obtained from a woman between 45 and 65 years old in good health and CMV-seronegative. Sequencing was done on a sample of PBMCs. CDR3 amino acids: CASSLGGLAGGPRAGEQFF. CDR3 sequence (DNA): TGTGCCAGCAGCTTAGGAGGACTAGCGGGGGGGCCGAGGGCCGGAGAGCAGTTCTTC.